This T cell receptor (beta chain) emerged from a study of early T cells in non-severe SARS-CoV-2 infection. Broader study findings: Sequences matched to VDJdb favored anti-spike CD8 responses, while private and CD4 specificities were missed.

TCRdb re-derived calls from the 5' RACE reads in MiXCR, one entry per CDR3 protein. The sample lists under 65,000 distinct CDR3 sequences; 13% were seen once. In this sample, this clonotype turned up a few times. Its cognate antigen is unknown. The sample here was whole blood, taken at baseline. The sequence derives from an adult who was a healthcare worker with PCR-confirmed SARS-CoV-2 infection or an uninfected control (not recorded which).

CDR3 DNA: TGTGCCACCAGCAGTGGACAGGGGAACGAGCAGTACTTC. It encodes CATSSGQGNEQYF. The chain joins TRBV15 to TRBJ2-7, with 9 positions matching TRBD1. The germline V gene encodes CDR1 LNHNV and CDR2 YYDKDF (reference sequence). V dropped 3 bases and J dropped 5; count of bases not matched to a gene: 2. CDR3 length equals 13 residues. Variable domain in full (rest from reference TRBV15 and TRBJ2-7): DAMVIQNPRYQVTQFGKPVTLSCSQTLNHNVMYWYQQKSSQAPKLLFHYYDKDFNNEADTPDNFQSRRPNTSFCFLDIRSPGLGDTAMYLCATSSGQGNEQYFGPGTRLTVT.